One sample yielded the 22 T cell receptor beta chains listed below, sequenced in a study of monozygotic twins with cystic fibrosis. Repertoires were generated with immunoSEQ multiplex PCR, while TCRdb's copy carries only in-frame clones and drops some. Counted here are about 30,000 clones, roughly 80% occurring once; the ten biggest clones make up around 1%. Material: blood. These TCRs come from a girl aged 2 to 10 with cystic fibrosis.

The V gene is TRBV5-4, the J gene TRBJ2-7; perhaps TRBD1 as D (6 bases). Trimming removed 5 bases from V and 2 bases from J, with 17 bases in between. The CDR3 contains 15 residues. In germline, CDR1 is SGHNT, CDR2 YYREEE (reference sequence). Here the CDR3 reads CASSSQGVQTYEQYF. The CDR3 DNA sequence: TGTGCCAGCAGTTCACAGGGAGTCCAAACCTACGAGCAGTACTTC. Based on the CDR3 plus reference TRBV5-4 and TRBJ2-7, the full variable domain is ETGVTQSPTHLIKTRGQQVTLRCSSQSGHNTVSWYQQALGQGPQFIFQYYREEENGRGNFPPRFSGLQFPNYSSELNVNALELDDSALYLCASSSQGVQTYEQYFGPGTRLTVT.

CDR3 sequence (DNA): TGCAGTGCTGCCCTCACTGAAGCTTTCTTT. This gives the protein CSAALTEAFF. The chain links TRBV20-1 to TRBJ1-1; no clear D gene. This CDR3 is built from 10 residues. The germline V and J ends were trimmed by 5 bases and 4 bases, with 5 bases remaining between them. CDR1 is DFQATT and CDR2 is SNEGSKA in the germline V gene (reference sequence).

The chain recombines TRBV28 with TRBJ2-7; D might be TRBD1 or TRBD2, each matching 6 bases. The germline gives CDR1 MDHEN, CDR2 SYDVKM. This CDR3 is 14 amino acids long. The ends were cut back, 3 bases at V and 7 bases at J, with 16 bases in the middle. CDR3 bases: TGTGCCAGCAGTTTGCCCCGGGGGCCTTGGGAGCAGTACTTC. It encodes CASSLPRGPWEQYF.

The chain joins TRBV5-6 to TRBJ2-3; 11 bases match TRBD2. V was clipped by 2 bases and J by 2 bases; unmatched bases: 7. The CDR3 is made up of 17 amino acids. Germline CDR1 is SGHDT and CDR2 is YYEEEE. DNA of the CDR3: TGTGCCAGCAGCTTAGGGGGGACTAGCGGAAACACAGATACGCAGTATTTT. Translating gives CASSLGGTSGNTDTQYF. The full variable domain, with the rest looked up from reference TRBV5-6 and TRBJ2-3, is DAGVTQSPTHLIKTRGQQVTLRCSPKSGHDTVSWYQQALGQGPQFIFQYYEEEERQRGNFPDRFSGHQFPNYSSELNVNALLLGDSALYLCASSLGGTSGNTDTQYFGPGTRLTVL.

CDR3 amino acids: CASSQSGRDPGEQFF. The CDR3 DNA is TGCGCCAGCAGCCAGAGCGGGAGGGACCCAGGTGAGCAGTTCTTC. This chain uses TRBV4-1 with TRBJ2-1, with 10 bases matching TRBD2. Germline loops: CDR1 MGHRA, CDR2 YSYEKL. The CDR3 contains 15 residues. Trimming cost V 3 bases and J 9 bases; bases outside gene matches: 8.

This chain uses TRBV19 with TRBJ1-1, with 8 bases matching TRBD1. J lost 5 bases, V lost 5 bases, and 7 bases had no gene match. The CDR3 covers 14 residues. Germline CDR1 is LNHDA and CDR2 is SQIVND (reference sequence). The CDR3 DNA reads TGTGCCAGTAGTTTTCATAACAGGGGGACTGAAGCTTTCTTT. Protein product: CASSFHNRGTEAFF. Full variable domain (outside the CDR3, taken from reference TRBV19 and TRBJ1-1): DGGITQSPKYLFRKEGQNVTLSCEQNLNHDAMYWYRQDPGQGLRLIYYSQIVNDFQKGDIAEGYSVSREKKESFPLTVTSAQKNPTAFYLCASSFHNRGTEAFFGQGTRLTVV.

The rearrangement links TRBV6-6 to TRBJ2-1; 14 bases are shared with TRBD2. CDR1 and CDR2 from the germline V gene are MNHNY and SVGAGI (reference sequence). V shed 6 bases and J 8 bases; nucleotides not matched to a gene: 6. This CDR3 has 15 residues. The CDR3 region is CASRGTSGSRDEQFF. CDR3 nucleotide sequence: TGTGCCAGCAGAGGGACTAGCGGGAGTCGCGATGAGCAGTTCTTC.

The chain links TRBV6-1 to TRBJ1-1; D is unresolved. V gave up 7 bases and J gave up 1 base, with 4 bases separating them. The CDR3 loop spans 11 amino acids. Germline V lookup: CDR1 MNHNS, CDR2 SASEGT. CDR3 in DNA: TGTGCCAGCAAACGGAACACTGAAGCTTTCTTT. Its protein product is CASKRNTEAFF.

The V call is TRBV5-1, the J call TRBJ1-1; D might be TRBD1 (5 bases). This CDR3 has 16 amino acids. In germline, CDR1 is SGHRS, CDR2 YFSETQ. Trimming stripped 0 bases from V and 0 bases from J, with 12 bases between. CDR3 loop: CASSLGWEGMNTEAFF. CDR3 bases: TGCGCCAGCAGCTTGGGTTGGGAGGGGATGAACACTGAAGCTTTCTTT. Looking up the rest from reference TRBV5-1 and TRBJ1-1 gives the full variable domain: KAGVTQTPRYLIKTRGQQVTLSCSPISGHRSVSWYQQTPGQGLQFLFEYFSETQRNKGNFPGRFSGRQFSNSRSEMNVSTLELGDSALYLCASSLGWEGMNTEAFFGQGTRLTVV.

CDR3 nucleotide sequence: TGTGCCAGCAGCGGAAGAGCGGACGGCTTGTTAAATGAAAAACTGTTTTTT. It encodes CASSGRADGLLNEKLFF. V usage is TRBV5-6 and J usage is TRBJ1-4; D is ambiguous. The CDR3 has 17 residues. Germline CDR1 is SGHDT and CDR2 is YYEEEE. The germline V and J ends were trimmed by 4 bases and 5 bases, with 21 bases remaining between them.

The gene calls are TRBV6-6 and TRBJ2-5; no clear D gene. This CDR3 is 10 amino acids long. The germline V gene has CDR1 MNHNY and CDR2 SVGAGI (reference sequence). Trimming pared 5 bases from V and 5 bases from J, leaving 3 bases between. The CDR3 reads CASSRETQYF. CDR3 sequence (DNA): TGTGCCAGCAGTCGGGAGACCCAGTACTTC.

The rearrangement uses TRBV14 and TRBJ1-1; the D is unclear. Germline assignment: CDR1 SGHDN and CDR2 FVKESK. Trimming pared 2 bases from V and 0 bases from J, leaving 13 bases between. CDR3 length: 16 amino acids. The CDR3 loop reads CASSQFRGLLNTEAFF. The CDR3 coding sequence is TGTGCCAGCAGCCAATTCCGAGGGCTCTTGAACACTGAAGCTTTCTTT.

The chain uses TRBV7-9 and TRBJ2-7; a possible D gene is TRBD2 (5 bases). The CDR3 loop spans 12 amino acids. V lost 1 base, J lost 5 bases, and 6 bases lay in between. Germline CDR1 reads SEHNR; CDR2 reads FQNEAQ (reference sequence). The CDR3 reads CASSLVRDEQYF. The DNA for the CDR3 is TGTGCCAGCAGCTTAGTGAGGGACGAGCAGTACTTC.

The chain is built from TRBV28 and TRBJ2-5; 14 bases agree with TRBD2. Trimming removed 6 bases from V and 7 bases from J; junction bases left unmatched: 13. The CDR3 is made up of 17 amino acids. The germline gives CDR1 MDHEN, CDR2 SYDVKM. The CDR3, as DNA: TGTGCCAGCAGCCTTACGGGGACTAGCGGGAGAGCGGCGACCCAGTACTTC. Translation: CASSLTGTSGRAATQYF.

The chain is built from TRBV29-1 and TRBJ1-1; 7 bases agree with TRBD1. Germline V gene data show CDR1 as SQVTM and CDR2 as ANQGSEA. The CDR3 contains 9 residues. V dropped 6 bases and J dropped 8; count of bases not matched to a gene: 0. CDR3 amino acids: CSVDREAFF. CDR3 in DNA: TGCAGCGTGGACAGGGAAGCTTTCTTT.

The chain employs TRBV18 and TRBJ2-1; 7 bases agree with TRBD2. Trimming removed 3 bases from V and 10 bases from J; junction bases left unmatched: 9. The germline V gene has CDR1 KGHSH and CDR2 LQKENI. This CDR3 spans 14 amino acids. The CDR3 DNA follows: TGTGCCAGCTCACCCGGGACTACGAGCAGGGAGCAGTTCTTC. This codes for CASSPGTTSREQFF. Variable domain in full (rest from reference TRBV18 and TRBJ2-1): NAGVMQNPRHLVRRRGQEARLRCSPMKGHSHVYWYRQLPEEGLKFMVYLQKENIIDESGMPKERFSAEFPKEGPSILRIQQVVRGDSAAYFCASSPGTTSREQFFGPGTRLTVL.

This rearrangement joins TRBV6-1 to TRBJ2-3, with D unclear. The CDR3 contains 13 residues. The germline gives CDR1 MNHNS, CDR2 SASEGT. Trimming removed 4 bases from V and 2 bases from J, with 7 bases in between. The DNA of the CDR3 is TGTGCCAGCAGTGTAGAACTCACAGATACGCAGTATTTT. Translated, it gives CASSVELTDTQYF.

This clone has just a few counts. The chain employs TRBV6-1 and TRBJ1-4; D perhaps matches TRBD1 (5 bases). The germline V gene encodes CDR1 MNHNS and CDR2 SASEGT. The CDR3 loop spans 15 amino acids. The V and J ends lost 2 bases and 3 bases respectively, with 10 bases between them. DNA of the CDR3: TGTGCCAGCAGTGAAACCAGGGTGGCTAATGAAAAACTGTTTTTT. Translating it yields CASSETRVANEKLFF.

This clone has a single count. The chain links TRBV7-8 to TRBJ2-7, with TRBD2 identical over 7 bases. The CDR3 totals 16 residues. From germline, CDR1 is SGHVS and CDR2 FQNEAQ. Unmatched junction bases numbered 13, after V lost 5 bases and J lost 3 bases. The CDR3 DNA reads TGTGCCAGCAGCCCATTGCGGGCGGGGACTATCTACGAGCAGTACTTC. It codes for CASSPLRAGTIYEQYF.

The genes are TRBV2 and TRBJ2-1; 11 bases are shared with TRBD1. CDR1 is SNHLY and CDR2 is FYNNEI in the germline V gene. V dropped 5 bases and J dropped 6; count of bases not matched to a gene: 3. The length of the CDR3 is 14 residues. In nucleotides, the CDR3 is TGTGCCAGCAGTAGTGGGACAGGGGGCAATGAGCAGTTCTTC. It is translated as CASSSGTGGNEQFF.

V and J are TRBV7-8 and TRBJ1-2, with TRBD1 as a possible D gene (6 bases). V was shortened by 4 bases and J by 0 bases, with 18 bases between the two germline ends. CDR1 and CDR2 from the germline V gene are SGHVS and FQNEAQ. CDR3 size: 17 residues. The CDR3 DNA is TGTGCCAGCAGCTCTCACTCCCAAGGGGGACCTAACTATGGCTACACCTTC. It codes for CASSSHSQGGPNYGYTF.

The genes are TRBV9 and TRBJ1-5; 8 nucleotides match TRBD1. The CDR3 length is 16 residues. The junction had 7 bases not matched to a gene; V was cut back by 3 bases and J by 2 bases. Germline V gene sequence: CDR1 SGDLS, CDR2 YYNGEE. The CDR3 loop is CASSEGPGQGNQPQHF. CDR3 sequence (DNA): TGTGCCAGCAGCGAGGGACCGGGACAGGGCAATCAGCCCCAGCATTTT. The full variable domain, with the rest looked up from reference TRBV9 and TRBJ1-5, is DSGVTQTPKHLITATGQRVTLRCSPRSGDLSVYWYQQSLDQGLQFLIQYYNGEERAKGNILERFSAQQFPDLHSELNLSSLELGDSALYFCASSEGPGQGNQPQHFGDGTRLSIL.